Below, 22 T cell receptor beta chains from the same sample are listed, as sequenced in a study of long-term antiretroviral therapy in people with HIV. A v3.0 immunoSEQ assay was performed at survey level. Here immunoSEQ multiplex PCR was the method, and the copy in TCRdb shows in-frame clones only, minus some. The table has 25,000 to 35,000 clones, 80% to 95% seen once. The material was unsorted PBMCs, obtained 3.1 years after starting antiretroviral therapy. The receptors shown here come from a man between 18 and 35 years old with HIV.

This clone was recorded only once. The chain couples TRBV10-3 to TRBJ2-3, with 9 bases identical to TRBD1. CDR1 and CDR2 from the germline V gene are ENHRY and SYGVKD. The CDR3 covers 16 residues. Trimming removed 8 bases from V and 0 bases from J; junction bases left unmatched: 9. Written as DNA, the CDR3 is TGTGCCATCTCGGGGGGACAGGGATGGAGCACAGATACGCAGTATTTT. Encoded protein: CAISGGQGWSTDTQYF.

The rearrangement joins TRBV28 to TRBJ2-1; D remains unclear. Trimming shortened V by 2 bases and J by 6 bases, and 8 bases separated the two germline ends. CDR3 length equals 13 residues. The germline V gene has CDR1 MDHEN and CDR2 SYDVKM. In nucleotides, the CDR3 is TGTGCCAGCAGTTTAGTGTGGGGCAATGAGCAGTTCTTC. Its protein product is CASSLVWGNEQFF.

The chain links TRBV4-3 to TRBJ2-5; 7 bases are a match to TRBD2. Per germline, CDR1 LGHNA and CDR2 YSLEER. V lost 0 bases to trimming and J lost 4 bases; unmatched junction nucleotides: 8. The CDR3 has 16 residues. CDR3 protein: CASSQDLTPGGETQYF. CDR3 bases: TGCGCCAGCAGCCAAGATCTGACCCCGGGAGGAGAGACCCAGTACTTC.

The chain has TRBV5-1 and TRBJ1-1; TRBD1 aligns across 9 bases. CDR3 size: 16 residues. Germline V gene sequence: CDR1 SGHRS, CDR2 YFSETQ. Unmatched junction bases numbered 7, after V lost 2 bases and J lost 2 bases. The CDR3 sequence is CASSFATGGINTEAFF. CDR3 coding DNA: TGCGCCAGCAGCTTTGCGACAGGGGGTATAAACACTGAAGCTTTCTTT.

The chain joins TRBV9 to TRBJ2-5; no firm D call. The V gene lost 3 bases and the J gene lost 1 base, with 10 bases spanning the gap. The CDR3 covers 14 residues. Per the germline V gene, CDR1 is SGDLS and CDR2 is YYNGEE. The CDR3: CASSGAGFQETQYF. The CDR3 nucleotides read TGTGCCAGCAGCGGGGCTGGTTTCCAAGAGACCCAGTACTTC.

In its sample, this clone was seen a few times. The V call is TRBV1, the J call TRBJ1-5; the table's TRBD1 call for D was not verified on the DNA. TRBV1 is annotated as a pseudogene. The CDR3 sequence is 14 residues long. The CDR3 loop is CTSSQGEALGLQHF. The CDR3 coding sequence is TGCACCAGCAGCCAAGGCGAAGCTTTGGGGCTCCAGCATTTT.

The chain uses TRBV30 and TRBJ1-3; D unclear. Between the trimmed V and J ends, which lost 4 bases and 0 bases, there was a span of 10 bases. The CDR3 contains 14 residues. Germline V gene lookup returns CDR1 GTSNPN and CDR2 SVGIG (reference sequence). The chain's CDR3 is CAWITEGSGNTIYF. The CDR3 DNA is TGTGCCTGGATAACAGAGGGCTCTGGAAACACCATATATTTT.

The rearrangement links TRBV9 to TRBJ1-2; 8 bases map to TRBD1. The germline V gene encodes CDR1 SGDLS and CDR2 YYNGEE. J was trimmed by 1 base and V by 3 bases; bases with no gene match: 5. The CDR3 consists of 15 residues. The CDR3 nucleotides are TGTGCCAGCAGCGCCGGACAGGGAGGTAACTATGGCTACACCTTC. Translated, it gives CASSAGQGGNYGYTF.

The chain couples TRBV27 to TRBJ1-2; D ambiguous. The germline V and J ends were trimmed by 7 bases and 9 bases, with 18 bases remaining between them. The length of the CDR3 is 13 residues. Germline loops: CDR1 MNHEY, CDR2 SMNVEV (reference sequence). CDR3 coding DNA: TGTGCCAGCACGAGAACGGGGATGGGGAGCTACACCTTC. It encodes CASTRTGMGSYTF.

This clone was seen just once. The J gene is TRBJ2-4, the V gene TRBV4-1; 13 nucleotides line up with TRBD2. Per the germline V gene, CDR1 is MGHRA and CDR2 is YSYEKL. The CDR3 is 20 amino acids. The V segment lost 0 bases and the J segment 0 bases; nucleotides outside the gene matches: 8. In DNA, the CDR3 is TGCGCCAGCAGCCAAGATTGGGGACTAGCGGGACCTCTAGCCAAAAACATTCAGTACTTC. This codes for CASSQDWGLAGPLAKNIQYF.

The V gene is TRBV7-9, the J gene TRBJ2-4, with D tentatively TRBD1 (5 bases). There are 16 residues in the CDR3. The V gene's germline CDR1 is SEHNR and CDR2 FQNEAQ (reference sequence). V was cut by 5 bases and J by 0 bases, with 14 bases left in between. Here the CDR3 DNA reads TGTGCCAGCAGCCCCTACAGGAAACTAGCCAAAAACATTCAGTACTTC. Translating gives CASSPYRKLAKNIQYF.

The CDR3 DNA sequence: TGTGCCACCCTTGCGGGGCCCCAAGCTTTCTTT. This translates into CATLAGPQAFF. The V call is TRBV6-6, the J call TRBJ1-1, with D tentatively TRBD1 (5 bases). This CDR3 is built from 11 residues. Trimming took off 10 bases at V and 9 bases at J, with 15 bases between the two ends. Germline V gives CDR1 MNHNY, CDR2 SVGAGI (reference sequence).

This clone was counted only a few times. The V call is TRBV19, the J call TRBJ2-7, with 10 bases fitting TRBD2. CDR1 is LNHDA, CDR2 SQIVND, per germline (reference sequence). V lost 3 bases to trimming and J lost 3 bases; unmatched junction nucleotides: 2. This CDR3 comprises 14 residues. Here the CDR3 reads CASSIASGSYEQYF. Written as DNA, the CDR3 is TGTGCCAGTAGTATCGCTAGCGGGAGCTACGAGCAGTACTTC.

This chain links TRBV27 with TRBJ2-1, with D unclear. Germline V gene sequence: CDR1 MNHEY, CDR2 SMNVEV (reference sequence). V was pared by 5 bases and J by 6 bases, with 14 bases between. The CDR3 sequence is 14 residues long. The CDR3 bases are TGTGCCAGCAGTAGGACGGTTCCCCCCAATGAGCAGTTCTTC. Amino acid sequence: CASSRTVPPNEQFF.

This clone has just one count. The genes are TRBV9 and TRBJ2-5; TRBD2 matches 8 bases. The CDR3 loop spans 15 amino acids. Losses at the gene ends were 4 bases for V and 8 bases for J; bases not matched to a gene: 13. The V gene's germline CDR1 is SGDLS and CDR2 YYNGEE. CDR3: CASSKGLGVADTQYF. Here the CDR3 DNA reads TGTGCCAGCAGCAAGGGACTAGGGGTTGCAGACACCCAGTACTTC.

The chain has TRBV7-6 and TRBJ2-7, with D unresolved. V was trimmed by 0 bases and J by 0 bases, leaving 18 bases between them. Germline-derived CDR1 and CDR2 are SGHVS and FNYEAQ. CDR3 length equals 18 residues. Written as DNA, the CDR3 is TGTGCCAGCAGCTTAGCGAGACCGAAAATCCTCGGCTCCTACGAGCAGTACTTC. Translated, it gives CASSLARPKILGSYEQYF.

In this sample, this clone turned up once. The J gene is TRBJ1-5, the V gene TRBV6-5; perhaps TRBD1 as D (6 bases). This CDR3 comprises 13 residues. V was clipped by 1 base and J by 7 bases, with 8 bases between them. Per the germline V gene, CDR1 is MNHEY and CDR2 is SVGAGI. CDR3 nucleotides: TGTGCCAGCAGTTACTACAGGGACCAGCCCCAGCATTTT. Amino acid sequence: CASSYYRDQPQHF.

The gene calls are TRBV28 and TRBJ1-4; no definite D call. Deletions cut 8 bases from V and 8 bases from J, with 18 bases between. The CDR3 spans 14 residues. CDR1 is MDHEN, CDR2 SYDVKM, per germline. CDR3 DNA sequence: TGTGCCAGCCGAAGGGAGGGCATGGGAGAAAAACTGTTTTTT. Its translation is CASRREGMGEKLFF. Looking up the rest from reference TRBV28 and TRBJ1-4 gives the full variable domain: DVKVTQSSRYLVKRTGEKVFLECVQDMDHENMFWYRQDPGLGLRLIYFSYDVKMKEKGDIPEGYSVSREKKERFSLILESASTNQTSMYLCASRREGMGEKLFFGSGTQLSVL.

This chain links TRBV9 with TRBJ2-2; 7 positions agree with TRBD2. Looked up from germline, CDR1 is SGDLS and CDR2 is YYNGEE. CDR3 length: 16 residues. V dropped 0 bases and J dropped 6; count of bases not matched to a gene: 8. DNA of the CDR3: TGTGCCAGCAGCGTAGACCGGAGCGGGAAGGCCGGGGAGCTGTTTTTT. Protein: CASSVDRSGKAGELFF.

The chain uses TRBV7-9 and TRBJ2-2; D remains ambiguous. Germline V gene sequence: CDR1 SEHNR, CDR2 FQNEAQ (reference sequence). The CDR3 totals 12 residues. V lost 2 bases, J lost 9 bases, and 7 bases lay in between. In DNA, the CDR3 is TGTGCCAGCAGCTTAACGGACCGGGAGCTGTTTTTT. As protein: CASSLTDRELFF.

The V and J genes are TRBV29-1 and TRBJ1-1; tentatively, D is TRBD1 (5 bases). This CDR3 has 13 residues. Germline V gives CDR1 SQVTM, CDR2 ANQGSEA. V shed 7 bases and J shed 4 bases, with 16 bases lying between them. The CDR3 spells CSAWEGTGTEAFF. The CDR3 nucleotides read TGCAGCGCCTGGGAGGGTACAGGCACTGAAGCTTTCTTT.

The genes are TRBV11-2 and TRBJ1-1; a weak D match, TRBD1 (5 bases). The V end lost 4 bases, the J end lost 6 bases, and 12 bases lay between the germline ends. CDR1 is SGHAT and CDR2 is FQNNGV in the germline V gene. The CDR3 runs 13 residues. Here the CDR3 DNA reads TGTGCCAGCAGCTCGCCTTGGGGACCTGAAGCTTTCTTT. Protein sequence: CASSSPWGPEAFF.